This T cell receptor beta chain emerged from a study of tumor-infiltrating lymphocytes in oesophageal squamous cell carcinoma. TCRdb analysed the PCR reads with MiXCR anew, one entry per CDR3 protein. The sample has about 14,000 distinct CDR3 sequences, roughly half seen once. The TCR sequence derives from a male donor with esophageal squamous cell carcinoma. Sequencing was done on a sample of blood.

CDR3 amino acids: CASSWGRQETQYF. The DNA of the CDR3 is TGTGCCAGCAGCTGGGGTAGGCAAGAGACCCAGTACTTC. The rearrangement links TRBV7-9 to TRBJ2-7; the D is unclear. The J call could be wrong; TRBJ2-5 is a better fit for the DNA end. Per germline, CDR1 SEHNR and CDR2 FQNEAQ (reference sequence). This CDR3 is 13 amino acids long.